The clone carrying this T cell receptor beta chain occurred a few times. What it recognizes is unknown. Sequenced material consisted of expressed TCRB transcripts (all of the isolated RNA was reverse transcribed). Libraries were prepared by immunoSEQ multiplex PCR; TCRdb keeps only in-frame clonotypes and omits some of them. The sample includes under 200,000 clones, just over 8% seen only once; the top ten take approximately 0.54%. This CDR3 has 17 amino acids. V was pared by 0 bases and J by 2 bases, with 7 bases of the junction left unmatched. CDR1 is LGHNA, CDR2 YNFKEQ, per germline. The sample belongs to a study of beta chain features in type 1 diabetes. Across the whole study: Examination spanned 90 million to 140 million sorted cells from all samples.

Notes on the study in general: Relative to healthy donors, patients appeared to have naive, central memory and Treg TCRB repertoires that were more similar. PCR might show a preference for shorter templates, equally across patients and controls. Across all four CD4+ subsets, people with type 1 diabetes showed modestly shorter TCRB CDR3s.

Purity exceeding 95% was reached by all sorted populations. The TCR sequence derives from a woman aged 18-35 years with type 1 diabetes. The J gene is TRBJ1-2, the V gene TRBV4-2; 9 nucleotides agree with TRBD1. Sequencing used central memory CD4+ T cells from blood. CDR3 bases: TGTGCCAGCAGCCAAGATGGGGGGGGACAGGGCAACTATGGCTACACCTTC. It translates to CASSQDGGGQGNYGYTF.